This T cell receptor beta chain came from a study of control samples from healthy donors and cancer patients. Data came from immunoSEQ multiplex PCR; TCRdb stores just in-frame clones and leaves some out. The data hold some 79,000 clones, with more than 85% observed a single time. The CDR3 consists of 14 residues. Germline V lookup: CDR1 LGHDT, CDR2 YNNKEL (reference sequence). V dropped 4 bases and J dropped 5 bases, with 13 bases sitting between them. Sequenced input: blood. V is TRBV3-1 (or the pseudogene TRBV3-2) and J is TRBJ2-3, with a weak D call TRBD1 (6 bases). The receptor comes from a woman aged 45-65 years in good health. CDR3 amino acids: CASSPRDTRDTQYF. The CDR3 bases are TGTGCCAGCAGCCCCCGGGACACAAGAGATACGCAGTATTTT.